These 7 T cell receptor beta chains were all obtained from the same sample, sequenced in a study of blood T cells in healthy people across ages. Primed by a sample-barcoded 5' primer and a J-beta primer mix, a second PCR proceeded for about 7 to 11 cycles. In TCRdb, the 5' RACE reads were re-called with MiXCR into one record per CDR3 protein. The repertoire holds 1,500,000 or so distinct CDR3 sequences, with approximately 42% as singletons. The source material was blood. These receptor sequences come from a woman younger than 30 in good health.

The CDR3 region has the DNA TGTGCCAGCAGAGCCCCTAGCGGAGTCCCCACCGAGCAGTACTTC. It is translated as CASRAPSGVPTEQYF. The gene calls are TRBV6-5 and TRBJ2-7; TRBD2 matches at 7 bases. Germline CDR1 MNHEY, CDR2 SVGAGI. The CDR3 has 15 amino acids. V lost 6 bases to trimming and J lost 6 bases; unmatched junction nucleotides: 14.

This sequence joins TRBV12-3 or TRBV12-4 and TRBJ2-7; 7 bases fit TRBD1. This CDR3 region has 15 residues. V shed 5 bases, J shed 0 bases, and the junction held 7 bases outside the gene matches. CDR3: CASSPDRAPSYEQYF. DNA of the CDR3: TGTGCCAGCAGTCCAGACAGGGCTCCCTCCTACGAGCAGTACTTC.

V gene TRBV4-1 combines with J gene TRBJ2-3; maybe TRBD1 (6 bases). V lost 1 base and J 0 bases, leaving 8 bases between the germline ends. This CDR3 spans 15 amino acids. CDR1 and CDR2 (germline): MGHRA, YSYEKL. The CDR3 nucleotides read TGCGCCAGCAGCCAAGTGGGACAAAGCACAGATACGCAGTATTTT. Its protein is CASSQVGQSTDTQYF.

This clonotype was seen a handful of times. The rearrangement links TRBV9 to TRBJ2-5, with a weak D call TRBD1 (7 bases). The J call is uncertain, as TRBJ2-7 better fits the DNA end. CDR3 size: 13 residues. CDR1 SGDLS and CDR2 YYNGEE come from the germline V gene. The CDR3 DNA is TGTGCCAGCAGCGCATCAGGGGGGTCCGAGCAGTACTTC. It specifies CASSASGGSEQYF.

This sequence joins TRBV6-1 and TRBJ1-5; D is uncertain. V lost 8 bases and J lost 0, with 17 bases in between. The germline V gene has CDR1 MNHNS and CDR2 SASEGT. This CDR3 is 16 amino acids long. As DNA, the CDR3 is TGTGCCAGCCTGGAGGGCGGACCGTATAGCAATCAGCCCCAGCATTTT. The encoded protein is CASLEGGPYSNQPQHF.

V usage is TRBV6-5 and J usage is TRBJ2-4; tentatively, D is TRBD1 or TRBD2 (5 bases each). Germline V gives CDR1 MNHEY, CDR2 SVGAGI. Trimming removed 0 bases at V and 0 bases at J, with 12 bases between. The length of the CDR3 is 17 residues. Here the CDR3 DNA reads TGTGCCAGCAGTTACTCTGGGGGTCCACTAGCCAAAAACATTCAGTACTTC. Protein product: CASSYSGGPLAKNIQYF.

The chain is built from TRBV4-3 and TRBJ2-2, with TRBD2 as a possible D gene (6 bases). This CDR3 has 16 residues. Trimming left V 1 base short and J 7 bases short, with 16 bases between. Germline-derived CDR1 and CDR2 are LGHNA and YSLEER. CDR3 DNA: TGCGCCAGCAGCCAAGGAGGTAGCGGTCATTACGGGGAGCTGTTTTTT. It specifies CASSQGGSGHYGELFF.